This TCR beta chain was sequenced in a study of blood T cell repertoires in COVID-19. Study-wide context: The cDNA or gDNA used as material had been derived from T cells, B-cell-depleted T cells, or PBMCs.

Trimming left V 5 bases short and J 0 bases short, with 16 bases between. Germline V gene sequence: CDR1 SGHNT, CDR2 YENEEA. The CDR3 extends over 16 amino acids. Authors' processing steps: Amplification with reference gene primers provided the estimates of nucleated cell counts. Sequenced by immunoSEQ multiplex PCR; TCRdb stores in-frame clones only, minus some. That table supplies the V and J calls and clone size; D and trimming were determined from the DNA. The data hold fewer than 450,000 clones, with roughly 91% observed a single time. Participants, about 18 to 95 years old, spanned around 25 US areas. Each recovered donor of Cohort 3 presented with two negative PCRs, clearance, or symptom resolution.

The sample was PBMCs or T cells enriched from blood (not recorded which). The genes are TRBV11-3 and TRBJ1-1; tentative D call: TRBD1 (5 bases). The clonotype originates from a woman under 30 who had recovered from COVID-19. The CDR3 sequence: CASSVGGETMNTEAFF. CDR3 nucleotides: TGTGCCAGCAGCGTTGGGGGGGAGACCATGAACACTGAAGCTTTCTTT. The full variable domain, with the rest looked up from reference TRBV11-3 and TRBJ1-1, is EAGVVQSPRYKIIEKKQPVAFWCNPISGHNTLYWYLQNLGQGPELLIRYENEEAVDDSQLPKDRFSAERLKGVDSTLKIQPAELGDSAVYLCASSVGGETMNTEAFFGQGTRLTVV.